The text below deals with one T cell receptor (beta chain). This entry is derived from a study of molecular identifiers for immune sequencing clone quantification. Overall study context: With replicates, the RNA of roughly 20,000 or 100,000 naive CD8 cells was split five ways and four were sequenced.

For bulk TCR libraries, previously described methods and listed TCR primers were used. TCRdb processed the PCR reads anew with MiXCR; each CDR3 protein has one entry. Of nearly 650,000 distinct CDR3 sequences listed, less than 30% are singletons. Germline V gives CDR1 SGDLS, CDR2 YYNGEE. The CDR3 has 15 amino acids. V dropped 7 bases and J dropped 1 base, with 16 bases sitting between them. Sequences were obtained from naive CD8+ T cells from blood, with Jurkat cell RNA spiked in. Subset reported: FACS-sorted CD8+CD4-CCR7+CD45RA+ naive T cells. The TCR sequence derives from a human donor in good health. Some libraries in this study had Jurkat cell RNA spiked in. The V call is TRBV9, the J call TRBJ2-3; possibly TRBD1 for D (7 bases). The CDR3 loop reads CASPTRGAGTDTQYF. CDR3 nucleotide sequence: TGTGCCAGCCCCACCAGGGGGGCCGGCACAGATACGCAGTATTTT.